A selection of T cell receptor beta chains follows, all from one sample in a study of cytomegalovirus exposure and HLA in healthy donors. Assay used: immunoSEQ multiplex PCR; TCRdb lists only in-frame clones, some missing. The top ten clones hold approximately 3.1% of a sample with 150,000 to 200,000 clones, roughly 78% of them seen once. The specimen was PBMCs. These receptor sequences come from a woman aged 35 to 49 in good health and CMV-seronegative. Both conserved end residues are part of each CDR3. The D gene is left open where the match is weak. Some rows have no size entry. The others give once, few or many, or a class for an expanded clone.

TRBV5-4	NA	TRBJ2-1	few	CASSPDAGRGAGEQFF	TGTGCCAGCAGCCCCGATGCCGGTCGGGGGGCGGGAGAGCAGTTCTTC
TRBV5-1	NA	TRBJ1-5	NA	CASSLRTDNQPQHF	TGCGCCAGCAGCTTACGTACAGACAATCAGCCCCAGCATTTT
TRBV9	TRBD1	TRBJ1-2	NA	CASSNLDRVKGYTF	TGTGCCAGCAGCAACCTCGACAGGGTTAAGGGCTACACCTTC
TRBV5-1	NA	TRBJ2-7	NA	CASSLAYRPYREQYF	TGCGCCAGCAGCTTGGCCTACAGGCCTTACAGGGAGCAGTACTTC
TRBV7-9	TRBD2	TRBJ2-1	NA	CASPYLAGVLGDEQFF	TGTGCCAGCCCTTACCTAGCGGGGGTCCTAGGGGATGAGCAGTTCTTC
TRBV5-1	TRBD2	TRBJ2-3	NA	CASSLAAGGVSADTQYF	TGCGCCAGCAGCTTGGCCGCGGGGGGGGTTTCCGCAGATACGCAGTATTTT
TRBV9	NA	TRBJ1-1	NA	CASSAPGIYLDTEAFF	TGTGCCAGCAGCGCCCCGGGAATTTATCTCGACACTGAAGCTTTCTTT
TRBV7-3	NA	TRBJ1-2	once	CASSREQGGGYTF	TGTGCCAGCAGCCGTGAACAGGGTGGGGGCTACACCTTC
TRBV2	TRBD1	TRBJ1-1	NA	CASSTDRAREAFF	TGTGCCAGCAGTACGGACAGGGCGAGGGAAGCTTTCTTT
TRBV29-1	TRBD2	TRBJ2-1	NA	CSVGGRLAGEREQFF	TGCAGCGTTGGGGGGAGACTAGCGGGGGAGCGTGAGCAGTTCTTC
TRBV28	NA	TRBJ1-4	NA	CASSSGNEKLFF	TGTGCCAGCAGTTCAGGGAATGAAAAACTGTTTTTT
TRBV7-3	NA	TRBJ2-1	NA	CASSLRGEEGGNEQFF	TGTGCCAGCAGCTTGCGCGGGGAGGAGGGTGGGAATGAGCAGTTCTTC
TRBV27	TRBD2	TRBJ2-3	NA	CASRRLAGGYTDTQYF	TGTGCCAGCAGGCGACTAGCGGGGGGGTACACAGATACGCAGTATTTT
TRBV2	TRBD1	TRBJ2-1	NA	CASSGQGAYNEQFF	TGTGCCAGCAGCGGACAGGGAGCCTACAATGAGCAGTTCTTC
TRBV7-9	NA	TRBJ1-2	NA	CASSLLSYGYTF	TGTGCCAGCAGCTTACTCAGCTATGGCTACACCTTC
TRBV2	NA	TRBJ2-3	NA	CASRREADTQYF	TGTGCCAGCAGGAGGGAGGCAGATACGCAGTATTTT
TRBV18	TRBD1	TRBJ1-1	once	CASSPSGQGPSEAFF	TGTGCCAGCTCACCGTCGGGACAGGGACCAAGTGAAGCTTTCTTT
TRBV6-1	TRBD1	TRBJ1-1	NA	CASHRDRGRAFF	TGTGCCAGCCACCGGGACAGGGGAAGAGCTTTCTTT
TRBV27	TRBD1	TRBJ1-2	NA	CASSAQTGLGYGYTF	TGTGCCAGCAGTGCCCAGACAGGGTTAGGGTATGGCTACACCTTC
TRBV19	NA	TRBJ1-1	once	CASSFDRDTEAFF	TGTGCCAGTAGTTTTGATAGAGACACTGAAGCTTTCTTT
TRBV10-2	NA	TRBJ2-7	few	CASSEWHRNSYEQYF	TGCGCCAGCAGTGAGTGGCACAGAAACTCCTACGAGCAGTACTTC
TRBV9	NA	TRBJ2-1	NA	CASSATGTSLGEQFF	TGTGCCAGCAGCGCCACCGGGACTTCCCTAGGGGAGCAGTTCTTC
TRBV6-1	NA	TRBJ2-1	NA	CASNFGGTSYNEQFF	TGTGCCAGCAACTTCGGGGGAACGTCCTACAATGAGCAGTTCTTC
TRBV18	TRBD2	TRBJ2-7	NA	CASSPGTSINEQYF	TGTGCCAGCTCCCCCGGGACTAGCATCAACGAGCAGTACTTC
TRBV5-1	NA	TRBJ1-1	NA	CASSPPGTFLTFF	TGCGCCAGCAGCCCCCCAGGGACATTTCTGACTTTCTTT
TRBV10-1	TRBD1	TRBJ1-2	NA	CASRGTGGDTF	TGCGCCAGTCGTGGGACAGGTGGAGACACCTTC
TRBV2	NA	TRBJ1-2	NA	CASSRGPSDRRFRYGYTF	TGTGCCAGCTCGAGGGGTCCTTCGGACAGAAGGTTTCGGTATGGCTACACCTTC
TRBV7-9	TRBD1	TRBJ2-1	few	CASSFGQGREFF	TGTGCCAGCAGCTTCGGACAGGGACGGGAGTTCTTC
TRBV7-9	TRBD2	TRBJ2-5	NA	CASSSLSGVQETQYF	TGTGCCAGCAGCTCCTTAAGCGGGGTCCAAGAGACCCAGTACTTC
TRBV11-2	NA	TRBJ1-2	NA	CASKKQQVPYGYTF	TGTGCCAGCAAGAAACAACAGGTTCCCTATGGCTACACCTTC
TRBV2	TRBD2	TRBJ2-1	NA	CASSEMAGGRYEQFF	TGTGCCAGCAGTGAAATGGCGGGGGGGCGCTATGAGCAGTTCTTC
TRBV11-2	TRBD1	TRBJ2-7	NA	CASSFPTGIREQYF	TGTGCCAGCAGCTTCCCGACAGGGATCCGCGAGCAGTACTTC
TRBV19	NA	TRBJ2-6	NA	CASSEGGSGANVLTF	TGTGCCAGTAGTGAAGGGGGCTCTGGGGCCAACGTCCTGACTTTC
TRBV5-4	TRBD2	TRBJ2-3	NA	CASSPGTSFFKIRTDTQYF	TGTGCCAGCAGCCCGGGGACTAGCTTCTTTAAAATACGCACAGATACGCAGTATTTT
TRBV6-1	TRBD2	TRBJ2-3	NA	CASSDGPGLGITDTQYF	TGTGCCAGCAGTGATGGGCCGGGACTAGGAATCACAGATACGCAGTATTTT
TRBV11-2	NA	TRBJ2-2	once	CASVGGLNTGELFF	TGTGCCAGCGTCGGGGGGCTGAACACCGGGGAGCTGTTTTTT
TRBV6-5	NA	TRBJ2-7	NA	CASRQQGLVYEQYF	TGTGCCAGCAGGCAACAGGGTTTGGTGTACGAGCAGTACTTC
TRBV7-8	NA	TRBJ2-3	once	CASTPHRGASTDTQYF	TGTGCCAGCACACCCCACCGGGGAGCTAGCACAGATACGCAGTATTTT
TRBV11-2	TRBD2	TRBJ2-2	NA	CASSSRGGAGELFF	TGTGCCAGCAGCTCCCGGGGGGGGGCCGGGGAGCTGTTTTTT
TRBV5-6	TRBD1	TRBJ1-6	NA	CASSDGQGSSYNSPLHF	TGTGCCAGCAGCGACGGACAGGGAAGCTCCTATAATTCACCCCTCCACTTT